What follows are 5 T cell receptor beta chains derived from one specimen sequenced in a study of blood T cell repertoires in COVID-19. TCRdb keeps only in-frame clones here, not all; method: immunoSEQ multiplex PCR. The table lists fewer than 35,000 clones, 85% to 90% of them singletons, with 25% to 35% in the top ten. Material: peripheral blood. Source of these receptors: a man aged 80 or over with acute or convalescent COVID-19.

The V call is TRBV11-2, the J call TRBJ1-1, with a tentative D call TRBD1 (6 bases). The CDR3 sequence is 13 residues long. CDR1 is SGHAT and CDR2 is FQNNGV in the germline V gene. Trimming took 8 bases from V and 4 from J, leaving 14 bases between them. In DNA form, the CDR3 reads TGTGCCAGCGGGGGCTCGGCGGGCACTGAAGCTTTCTTT. This gives the protein CASGGSAGTEAFF. The whole variable domain, filled in from reference TRBV11-2 and TRBJ1-1, reads EAGVAQSPRYKIIEKRQSVAFWCNPISGHATLYWYQQILGQGPKLLIQFQNNGVVDDSQLPKDRFSAERLKGVDSTLKIQPAKLEDSAVYLCASGGSAGTEAFFGQGTRLTVV.

The J gene is TRBJ1-1, the V gene TRBV27; possibly TRBD1 for D (6 bases). The germline V gene encodes CDR1 MNHEY and CDR2 SMNVEV (reference sequence). V lost 2 bases, J lost 3 bases, and 10 bases lay in between. The CDR3 loop spans 14 amino acids. The CDR3 nucleotides read TGTGCCAGCAGTTTACGCAGGGGCCACACTGAAGCTTTCTTT. Its protein is CASSLRRGHTEAFF.

The CDR3 DNA follows: TGTGCCATCAATCCTAGCGGAGGGGGGGAGCAGTACTTC. Translation: CAINPSGGGEQYF. The genes are TRBV10-3 and TRBJ2-7, with a weak D call TRBD2 (7 bases). V dropped 7 bases and J dropped 7 bases, with 17 bases sitting between them. The germline V gene encodes CDR1 ENHRY and CDR2 SYGVKD. This CDR3 has 13 amino acids.

J is TRBJ1-4 and V is TRBV5-1; 8 bases align to TRBD1. V lost 0 bases and J lost 7; bases outside the gene matches: 2. This CDR3 contains 14 residues. CDR1 and CDR2 from the germline V gene are SGHRS and YFSETQ. The CDR3 loop reads CASSLGQGSEKLFF. DNA of the CDR3: TGCGCCAGCAGCTTGGGACAGGGGAGTGAAAAACTGTTTTTT.

CDR3 in amino acids: CASSVGRAEEQYF. The CDR3, as DNA: TGCGCCAGCAGTGTCGGGAGGGCCGAAGAGCAGTACTTC. The chain uses TRBV10-1 and TRBJ2-7, with 8 bases that match TRBD2. The germline V gene has CDR1 WNHNN and CDR2 SYGVQD (reference sequence). This CDR3 has 13 residues. V shed 4 bases and J 7 bases; nucleotides not matched to a gene: 6.